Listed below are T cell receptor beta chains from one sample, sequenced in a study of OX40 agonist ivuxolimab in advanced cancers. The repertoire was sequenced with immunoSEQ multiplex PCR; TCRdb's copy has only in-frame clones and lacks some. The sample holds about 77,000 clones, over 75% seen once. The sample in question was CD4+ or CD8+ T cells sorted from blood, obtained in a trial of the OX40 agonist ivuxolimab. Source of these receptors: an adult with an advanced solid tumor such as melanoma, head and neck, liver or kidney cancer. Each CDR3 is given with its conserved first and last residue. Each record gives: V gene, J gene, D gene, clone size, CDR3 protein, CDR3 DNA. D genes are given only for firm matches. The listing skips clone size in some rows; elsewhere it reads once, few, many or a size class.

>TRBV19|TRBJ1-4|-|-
CASSGPGGEKLFF
TGTGCCAGCTCGGGACCGGGAGGGGAAAAACTGTTTTTT
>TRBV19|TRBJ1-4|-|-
CASSPQAVNEKLFF
TGTGCCAGTAGCCCCCAGGCAGTTAATGAAAAACTGTTTTTT
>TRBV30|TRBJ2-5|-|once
CAWIPGLSTQYF
TGTGCCTGGATTCCCGGACTATCGACCCAGTACTTC
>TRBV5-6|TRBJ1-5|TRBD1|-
CASSLLVRGPSQPQHF
TGTGCCAGCAGCTTGCTTGTCAGGGGGCCAAGTCAGCCCCAGCATTTT
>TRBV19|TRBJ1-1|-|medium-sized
CASSIWGLDSEAFF
TGTGCCAGTAGTATTTGGGGCCTGGACTCTGAAGCTTTCTTT
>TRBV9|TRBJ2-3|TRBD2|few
CASSLSSGRALDTQYF
TGTGCCAGCAGCCTCTCTAGCGGGAGGGCCCTAGATACGCAGTATTTT
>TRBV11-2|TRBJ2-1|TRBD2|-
CASSPGLAAYNEQFF
TGTGCCAGCAGCCCGGGACTAGCAGCCTACAATGAGCAGTTCTTC
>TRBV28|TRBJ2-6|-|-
CASIPAGRAIGANVLTF
TGTGCCAGCATCCCCGCCGGCAGGGCGATTGGGGCCAACGTCCTGACTTTC
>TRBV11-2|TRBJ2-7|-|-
CASSYLAGIYEQYF
TGTGCCAGCAGCTATCTAGCAGGCATATACGAGCAGTACTTC
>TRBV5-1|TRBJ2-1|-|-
CASSLRGADTDEQFF
TGCGCCAGCAGCTTGCGAGGGGCGGACACGGATGAGCAGTTCTTC
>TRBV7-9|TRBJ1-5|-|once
CASSLSNQPQHF
TGTGCCAGCAGCTTGAGCAATCAGCCCCAGCATTTT
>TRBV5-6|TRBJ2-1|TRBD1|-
CASSLGKGAIWAISEQFF
TGTGCCAGCAGCTTGGGGAAGGGGGCGATTTGGGCAATTAGTGAGCAGTTCTTC
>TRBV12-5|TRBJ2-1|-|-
CASGPDSHNEQFF
TGTGCTAGTGGCCCAGACTCGCACAATGAGCAGTTCTTC
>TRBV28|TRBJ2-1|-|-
CASSLDPYNEQFF
TGTGCCAGCAGTTTAGACCCCTACAATGAGCAGTTCTTC
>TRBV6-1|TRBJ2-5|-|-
CASTPEETQYF
TGTGCCAGCACCCCGGAGGAGACCCAGTACTTC
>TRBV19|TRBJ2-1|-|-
CASSIDAEQFF
TGTGCCAGTAGTATAGATGCTGAGCAGTTCTTC
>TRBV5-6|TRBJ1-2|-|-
CASSLPPGQSNYGYTF
TGTGCCAGCAGCTTGCCTCCAGGACAAAGTAACTATGGCTACACCTTC
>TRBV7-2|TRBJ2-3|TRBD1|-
CASSLASEQGASRDTQYF
TGTGCCAGCAGCTTAGCTTCAGAACAGGGGGCAAGTAGAGATACGCAGTATTTT
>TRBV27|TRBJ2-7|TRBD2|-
CASSLRGGPYEQYF
TGTGCCAGCAGTTTGCGGGGGGGCCCCTACGAGCAGTACTTC
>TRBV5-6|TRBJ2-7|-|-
CASSSGTGREYF
TGTGCCAGCAGCTCGGGAACCGGGAGAGAGTACTTC
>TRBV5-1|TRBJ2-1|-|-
CASRAREADYNEQFF
TGCGCCAGCCGGGCCCGAGAAGCGGACTACAATGAGCAGTTCTTC
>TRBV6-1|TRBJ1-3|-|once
CASSGPSYTGNTIYF
TGTGCCAGCAGCGGACCCAGTTACACTGGAAACACCATATATTTT
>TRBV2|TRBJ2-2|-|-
CASMIQATGELFF
TGTGCCAGCATGATTCAGGCAACCGGGGAGCTGTTTTTT
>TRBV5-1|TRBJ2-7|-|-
CASSLKSEQYF
TGCGCCAGCAGTTTAAAGTCGGAGCAGTACTTC
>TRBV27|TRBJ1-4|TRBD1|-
CASGQGQKLFF
TGTGCCAGTGGACAGGGTCAAAAACTGTTTTTT
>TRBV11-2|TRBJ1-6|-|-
CASSFPRGSSYNSPLHF
TGTGCCAGCAGCTTCCCGAGAGGCAGCTCCTATAATTCACCCCTCCACTTT
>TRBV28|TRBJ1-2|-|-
CASSLTSGGYGYTF
TGTGCCAGCAGTTTAACCAGCGGCGGCTATGGCTACACCTTC
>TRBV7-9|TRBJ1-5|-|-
CASSLEREQPQHF
TGTGCCAGCAGCTTAGAACGGGAACAGCCCCAGCATTTT
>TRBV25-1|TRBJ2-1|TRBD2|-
CASSERGTSYNEQFF
TGTGCCAGCAGTGAAAGGGGGACTAGCTACAATGAGCAGTTCTTC
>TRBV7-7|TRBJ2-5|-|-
CASSLNEQLQETQYF
TGTGCCAGCAGCTTAAACGAACAGCTTCAAGAGACCCAGTACTTC
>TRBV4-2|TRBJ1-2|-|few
CASSQAAAPYYGYTF
TGTGCCAGCAGCCAAGCGGCGGCACCGTACTATGGCTACACCTTC
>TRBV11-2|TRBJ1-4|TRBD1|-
CASSPGDRAANEKLFF
TGTGCCAGCAGCCCCGGGGACAGGGCTGCTAATGAAAAACTGTTTTTT
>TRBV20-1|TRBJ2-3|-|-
CSAAAADTQYF
TGCAGTGCTGCCGCCGCAGATACGCAGTATTTT
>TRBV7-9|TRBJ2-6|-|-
CASSLFRYQSSGANVLTF
TGTGCCAGCAGCTTATTTCGATATCAAAGCTCTGGGGCCAACGTCCTGACTTTC
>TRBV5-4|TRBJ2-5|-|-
CASSLDQETQYF
TGTGCCAGCAGCTTGGACCAAGAGACCCAGTACTTC
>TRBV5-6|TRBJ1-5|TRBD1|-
CASSFWSGQGIQPQHF
TGTGCCAGCAGCTTTTGGTCCGGACAGGGAATTCAGCCCCAGCATTTT
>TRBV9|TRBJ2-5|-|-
CASSVGQGKETQYF
TGTGCCAGCAGCGTGGGGCAGGGCAAAGAGACCCAGTACTTC
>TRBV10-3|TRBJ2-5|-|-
CAISESKGGLLQETQYF
TGTGCCATCAGTGAGTCGAAAGGGGGATTATTACAAGAGACCCAGTACTTC
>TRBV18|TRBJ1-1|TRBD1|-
CASSKTGGTEAFF
TGTGCCAGCTCAAAGACAGGGGGCACTGAAGCTTTCTTT
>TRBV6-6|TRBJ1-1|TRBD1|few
CASSYGTGLVNTEAFF
TGTGCCAGCAGTTATGGGACAGGCTTAGTGAACACTGAAGCTTTCTTT
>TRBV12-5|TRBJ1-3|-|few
CASTGGGVGNTIYF
TGTGCTAGTACCGGTGGCGGGGTTGGAAACACCATATATTTT
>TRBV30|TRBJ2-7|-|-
CAWSSGYPYEQYF
TGTGCCTGGAGTTCGGGGTACCCCTACGAGCAGTACTTC
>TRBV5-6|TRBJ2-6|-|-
CASSLAQGTGANVLTF
TGTGCCAGCAGCTTGGCCCAGGGGACGGGGGCCAACGTCCTGACTTTC
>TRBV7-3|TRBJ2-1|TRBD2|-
CASRVLAGRNEQFF
TGTGCCAGCAGGGTCCTAGCGGGCAGGAATGAGCAGTTCTTC
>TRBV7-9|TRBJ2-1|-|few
CASSLVVGGIWSYNEQFF
TGTGCCAGCAGCTTAGTAGTAGGCGGGATTTGGTCCTACAATGAGCAGTTCTTC
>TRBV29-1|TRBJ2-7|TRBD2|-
CSGLSGGYEQYF
TGCAGCGGACTTAGCGGGGGCTACGAGCAGTACTTC
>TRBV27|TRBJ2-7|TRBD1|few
CASSTFRDRGNEQYF
TGTGCCAGCAGCACTTTCCGGGACAGGGGTAACGAGCAGTACTTC
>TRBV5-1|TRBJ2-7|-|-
CASSATYEQYF
TGCGCCAGCAGCGCAACTTACGAGCAGTACTTC
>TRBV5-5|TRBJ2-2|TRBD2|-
CASSSRIGTSTGELFF
TGTGCCAGCAGTTCCAGAATTGGGACTAGCACCGGGGAGCTGTTTTTT
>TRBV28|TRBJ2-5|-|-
CASSPTGPRGETQYF
TGTGCCAGTTCGCCCACCGGGCCCCGGGGGGAGACCCAGTACTTC
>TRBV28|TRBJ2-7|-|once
CASSVAWGEQYF
TGTGCCAGCAGTGTAGCTTGGGGCGAGCAGTACTTC
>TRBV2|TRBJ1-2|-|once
CASREGRARGGYTF
TGTGCCAGCAGGGAGGGCAGGGCCCGAGGTGGCTACACCTTC
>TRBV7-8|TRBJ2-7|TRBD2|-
CASSLGGSGRSEQYF
TGTGCCAGCAGCTTAGGGGGGAGCGGGAGGAGCGAGCAGTACTTC
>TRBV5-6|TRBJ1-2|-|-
CASSLNRGRGYTF
TGTGCCAGCAGCTTGAATCGGGGGCGCGGCTACACCTTC
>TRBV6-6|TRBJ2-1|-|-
CASSYGGGVVYEQFF
TGTGCCAGCAGTTACGGCGGGGGCGTGGTCTATGAGCAGTTCTTC